Listed below are T cell receptor beta chains from one sample, sequenced in a study of CD8+ T cells in alopecia areata. Data came from immunoSEQ multiplex PCR; TCRdb stores just in-frame clones and leaves some out. The sample includes about 140,000 clones, more than 85% seen only once; the top ten take roughly an eighth. The specimen comprised CD8+ T cells sorted from blood, sampled at week 4, from a patient treated with tofacitinib. The receptors originated from a human donor with alopecia areata. CDR3s include the opening cysteine and the closing phenylalanine or tryptophan. The D gene is left open where the match is weak. A clone size is listed for some rows: how often the clone was seen (once, few, many), or a class if it is expanded.

NA	NA	TRBV6-5	TRBJ1-1	TGTGCCAGCAGCATTCAGGGGTGGAACACTGAAGCTTTCTTT	CASSIQGWNTEAFF
TRBD2	NA	TRBV7-9	TRBJ2-7	TGTGCCAGCAGCCCGCATGGAGATAGCGGGAGGGCCAGAAACTACGAGCAGTACTTC	CASSPHGDSGRARNYEQYF
NA	NA	TRBV5-1	TRBJ2-4	TGCGCCAGCAGCTTGGAGGCGGGGTCCTCCAAAAACATTCAGTACTTC	CASSLEAGSSKNIQYF
TRBD2	few	TRBV7-8	TRBJ2-3	TGTGCCAGCAGCCCCATAGCGGGAGTAACAGATACGCAGTATTTT	CASSPIAGVTDTQYF
NA	NA	TRBV29-1	TRBJ2-3	TGCAGCGTTGAAGGCGGGACTTTCCGTACAGATACGCAGTATTTT	CSVEGGTFRTDTQYF
TRBD1	few	TRBV29-1	TRBJ2-7	TGCAGCGTAGGGGACAGACACCCTGCCGGCGAGCAGTACTTC	CSVGDRHPAGEQYF
TRBD1	NA	TRBV29-1	TRBJ1-1	TGCAGCGTTGCGCAGGGGGACACTGAAGCTTTCTTT	CSVAQGDTEAFF
TRBD2	NA	TRBV29-1	TRBJ2-1	TGCAGCGTAGAAACTAGCGGGGACTACAATGAGCAGTTCTTC	CSVETSGDYNEQFF
NA	NA	TRBV5-4	TRBJ2-7	TGTGCCAGCAGCTTGGAGGGGCTGAGCTCCTACGAGCAGTACTTC	CASSLEGLSSYEQYF
TRBD2	once	TRBV27	TRBJ2-7	TGTGCCAGCACCCCGGGGGGTGGGTCCTCCGAGCAGTACTTC	CASTPGGGSSEQYF
NA	NA	TRBV29-1	TRBJ2-1	TGCAGCGTAGACATATTGGGTGAGCAGTTCTTC	CSVDILGEQFF
TRBD1	NA	TRBV4-2	TRBJ1-3	TGTGCCAGCAGCCAAGAGTCAGGGGGAGCTGGAAACACCATATATTTT	CASSQESGGAGNTIYF
TRBD1	NA	TRBV10-3	TRBJ2-7	TGTGCCATCGGGACAGGGGGTCACGAGCAGTACTTC	CAIGTGGHEQYF
TRBD1	once	TRBV27	TRBJ2-3	TGTGCCAGCAGTCTCAGGGGGCAAGATACGCAGTATTTT	CASSLRGQDTQYF
NA	few	TRBV9	TRBJ2-5	TGTGCCAGCAGCGTAGCTAATAGCCAAGAGACCCAGTACTTC	CASSVANSQETQYF
NA	NA	TRBV7-9	TRBJ2-7	TGTGCCAGCAGCTTAGCCCAGGGAGAGCAGTACTTC	CASSLAQGEQYF
NA	NA	TRBV15	TRBJ2-7	TGTGCCACCAGCAGAGTTAACAGGGACTACGAGCAGTACTTC	CATSRVNRDYEQYF
TRBD2	few	TRBV6-5	TRBJ2-5	TGTGCCAGCAGTTACGTTGCGGAGCGGGAGGAGACCCAGTACTTC	CASSYVAEREETQYF
NA	NA	TRBV7-9	TRBJ2-2	TGTGCCAGCAGCTCACAATCGCGGGGCGTCGGGACCGGGGAGCTGTTTTTT	CASSSQSRGVGTGELFF
NA	NA	TRBV9	TRBJ1-3	TGTGCCAGCAGCGACACAACTGGAAACACCATATATTTT	CASSDTTGNTIYF
NA	NA	TRBV30	TRBJ2-2	TGTGCCTGGAGTGTCTCAGCCGGGGAGCTGTTTTTT	CAWSVSAGELFF
NA	NA	TRBV5-4	TRBJ1-6	TGTGCCAGCAGCTTGGAGGGGTTGAATTCACCCCTCCACTTT	CASSLEGLNSPLHF
TRBD1	few	TRBV13	TRBJ2-5	TGTGCCAGCAGCACAGGGGGCCGAGAGACCCAGTACTTC	CASSTGGRETQYF
NA	NA	TRBV11-2	TRBJ2-2	TGTGCCAGCAGCTCAGATCTCACAGGGCTGAACACCGGGGAGCTGTTTTTT	CASSSDLTGLNTGELFF
NA	NA	TRBV13	TRBJ2-3	TGTGCCAGCAGCCCACCCGGGTTTACAGATACGCAGTATTTT	CASSPPGFTDTQYF
TRBD2	NA	TRBV9	TRBJ2-7	TGTGCCAGCAGCGCCGGGACTAGCGGGGACACCTACGAGCAGTACTTC	CASSAGTSGDTYEQYF
TRBD2	once	TRBV11-3	TRBJ2-2	TGTGCCAGCAGCTTAGCCGGAGCGGGATGGCCCACCGGGGAGCTGTTTTTT	CASSLAGAGWPTGELFF
NA	NA	TRBV28	TRBJ2-2	TGTGCCAGCAGTTTGGCGTATCTCGGGGAGCTGTTTTTT	CASSLAYLGELFF
TRBD2	NA	TRBV29-1	TRBJ2-7	TGCAGCGTTGGGCTAGCGGGAGTTGGCGAGCAGTACTTC	CSVGLAGVGEQYF
NA	NA	TRBV6-5	TRBJ2-2	TGTGCCAGCAGCCTTGACACCGGGGAGCTGTTTTTT	CASSLDTGELFF